This T cell receptor beta chain was obtained from a study of shared clonotypes between healthy human individuals. Study-wide results and caveats: As a rule, naive subsets had a larger estimated richness than memory subsets. Clonotype sharing across a few donors was observed for about 5.2% of naive CD4 clonotypes.

The data were produced by immunoSEQ multiplex PCR, yet TCRdb's version contains in-frame clones alone and is incomplete. The profile shows tens of thousands of clones, 62% of them singletons. V was trimmed by 3 bases and J by 10 bases, leaving 18 bases between them. CDR1 is SGHNT and CDR2 is YENEEA in the germline V gene. There are 14 residues in the CDR3. Of note for this clone: Its cognate antigen is unknown.

The sequence was collected from a man aged 25 to 40 in good health. The sample was memory CD8+ T cells sorted from blood. The subset is: CD45RO+ cells pooled with CCR7-negative TemRA cells. The chain has TRBV11-3 and TRBJ1-1; tentative D call: TRBD1 (5 bases). The CDR3 bases are TGTGCCAGCAGCTTTCTCTCCAGGGATCAGGGAGCTTTCTTT. It yields the protein CASSFLSRDQGAFF.